The text below deals with one T cell receptor beta chain. Individuals aged roughly 18 to 95 years were recruited from about two dozen US areas. Some clones are missing from TCRdb's copy, which holds only in-frame ones; the method was immunoSEQ multiplex PCR. The table includes 300,000 to 400,000 clones, 90% detected once. The data were taken from a study of blood T cell repertoires in COVID-19. The CDR3 totals 16 residues. V trimming: 5 bases; J trimming: 8 bases; junction bases outside the gene matches: 11. Germline lookup yields CDR1 LNHDA and CDR2 SQIVND (reference sequence). Sequencing was carried out using PBMCs or T cells enriched from blood (not recorded which). J is TRBJ1-4 and V is TRBV19, with 10 bases aligning to TRBD1. The origin of this receptor is a man in his fifties or sixties who had recovered from COVID-19. The CDR3 nucleotides read TGTGCCAGTAGTCCGGGACAGGGGACGGCGGGGGAAAAACTGTTTTTT. This sequence encodes CASSPGQGTAGEKLFF.